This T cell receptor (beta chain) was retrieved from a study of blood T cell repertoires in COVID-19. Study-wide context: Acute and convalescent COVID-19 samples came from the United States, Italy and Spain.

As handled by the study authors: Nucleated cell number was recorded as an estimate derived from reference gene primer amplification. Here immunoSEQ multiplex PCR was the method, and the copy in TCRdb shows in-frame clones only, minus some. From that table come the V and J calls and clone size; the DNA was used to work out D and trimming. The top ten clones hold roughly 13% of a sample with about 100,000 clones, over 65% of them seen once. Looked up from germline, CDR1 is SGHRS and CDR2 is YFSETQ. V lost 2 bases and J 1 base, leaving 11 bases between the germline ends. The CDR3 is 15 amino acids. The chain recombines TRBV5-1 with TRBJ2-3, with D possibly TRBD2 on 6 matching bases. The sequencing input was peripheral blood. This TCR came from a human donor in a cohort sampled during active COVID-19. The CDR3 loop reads CASSLGGVGTDTQYF. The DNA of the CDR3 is TGCGCCAGCAGCTTAGGCGGGGTAGGCACAGATACGCAGTATTTT. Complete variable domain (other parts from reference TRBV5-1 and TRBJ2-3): KAGVTQTPRYLIKTRGQQVTLSCSPISGHRSVSWYQQTPGQGLQFLFEYFSETQRNKGNFPGRFSGRQFSNSRSEMNVSTLELGDSALYLCASSLGGVGTDTQYFGPGTRLTVL.